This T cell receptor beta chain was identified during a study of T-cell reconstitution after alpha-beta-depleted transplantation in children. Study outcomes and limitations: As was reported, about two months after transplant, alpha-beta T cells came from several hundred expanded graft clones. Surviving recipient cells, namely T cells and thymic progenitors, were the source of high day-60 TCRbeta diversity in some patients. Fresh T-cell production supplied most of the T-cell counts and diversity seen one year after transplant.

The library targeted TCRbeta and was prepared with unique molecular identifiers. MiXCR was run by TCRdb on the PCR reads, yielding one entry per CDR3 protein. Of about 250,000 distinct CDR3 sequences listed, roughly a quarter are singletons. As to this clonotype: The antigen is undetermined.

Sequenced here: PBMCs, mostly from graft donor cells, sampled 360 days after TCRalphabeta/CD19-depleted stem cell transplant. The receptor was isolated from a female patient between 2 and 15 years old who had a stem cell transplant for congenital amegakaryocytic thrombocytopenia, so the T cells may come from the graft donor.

CDR3 sequence: CASRGGDRGDWDEQYF. The CDR3 nucleotides are TGTGCCAGCAGGGGGGGGGACAGGGGGGATTGGGACGAGCAGTACTTC. This chain joins TRBV28 and TRBJ2-7; 11 nucleotides align to TRBD1. V gave up 6 bases and J gave up 5 bases; unmatched junction bases: 12. The CDR3 has 16 amino acids. Germline V CDR1 and CDR2: MDHEN, SYDVKM.